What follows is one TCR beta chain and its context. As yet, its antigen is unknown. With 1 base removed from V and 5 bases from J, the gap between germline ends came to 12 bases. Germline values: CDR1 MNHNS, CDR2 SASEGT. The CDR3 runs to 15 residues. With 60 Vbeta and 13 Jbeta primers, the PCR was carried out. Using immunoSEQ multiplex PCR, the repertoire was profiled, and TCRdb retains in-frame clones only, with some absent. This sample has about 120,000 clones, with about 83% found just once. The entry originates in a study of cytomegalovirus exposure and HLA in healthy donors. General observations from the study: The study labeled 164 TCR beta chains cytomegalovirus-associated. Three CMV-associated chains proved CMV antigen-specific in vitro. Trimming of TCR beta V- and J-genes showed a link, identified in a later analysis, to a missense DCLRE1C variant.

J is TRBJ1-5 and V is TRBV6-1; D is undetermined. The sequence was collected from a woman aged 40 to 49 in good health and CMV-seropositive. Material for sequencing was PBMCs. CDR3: CASSEGSLGDQPQHF. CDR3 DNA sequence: TGTGCCAGCAGTGAAGGGTCCCTGGGCGATCAGCCCCAGCATTTT.